Each of the 10 T cell receptor beta chains below was sequenced from the same sample in a study of T cell responses to AZD1222 COVID-19 vaccine. The assay was immunoSEQ multiplex PCR, and TCRdb's table has in-frame clones only and misses some. The data contain about 150,000 clones, roughly 89% of them singletons. This specimen consisted of peripheral blood, obtained 28 days after the second dose of the MenACWY control vaccine. The receptors originated from an adult who received the MenACWY meningococcal vaccine as a control.

The V gene is TRBV7-2, the J gene TRBJ2-3; 13 bases fit TRBD2. J was trimmed by 6 bases and V by 5 bases; bases with no gene match: 11. This CDR3 region has 17 residues. Germline V gene data show CDR1 as SGHTA and CDR2 as FQGNSA. CDR3 sequence reads: CASSPPGLAGAGDTQYF. The DNA of the CDR3 is TGTGCCAGCAGCCCCCCCGGACTAGCGGGGGCCGGGGATACGCAGTATTTT.

The chain joins TRBV19 to TRBJ2-7; D tentatively reads TRBD1 or TRBD2 (5 bases each). Germline CDR1 is LNHDA and CDR2 is SQIVND (reference sequence). The CDR3 runs to 13 residues. Trimming left V 9 bases short and J 2 bases short, with 14 bases between. The CDR3 sequence is CASSGALPYEQYF. The CDR3, as DNA: TGTGCCAGCTCCGGGGCCCTGCCCTACGAGCAGTACTTC.

The gene calls are TRBV6-5 and TRBJ2-7; TRBD2 matches at 8 bases. Trimming cost V 6 bases and J 7 bases; bases outside gene matches: 11. This CDR3 spans 14 amino acids. Germline loops: CDR1 MNHEY, CDR2 SVGAGI. The CDR3 is CASRSGGVVEEQYF. The CDR3, as DNA: TGTGCCAGCAGATCGGGGGGGGTCGTAGAAGAGCAGTACTTC.

The CDR3 region is CASSLPGQYREQYF. The CDR3 nucleotides read TGTGCCAGCAGTTTACCGGGACAGTATAGGGAGCAGTACTTC. The gene calls are TRBV28 and TRBJ2-7; 7 bases fit TRBD1. This CDR3 is 14 amino acids long. The germline gives CDR1 MDHEN, CDR2 SYDVKM. The trim removed 2 bases at V and 7 bases at J, leaving 8 bases unmatched.

This clone was found once. The chain is built from TRBV5-1 and TRBJ2-5; TRBD1 matches 8 bases. Per the germline V gene, CDR1 is SGHRS and CDR2 is YFSETQ. V lost 4 bases, J lost 2 bases, and 10 bases stayed unmatched. The CDR3 is 16 residues long. CDR3 residues: CASSPGAGGLQETQYF. CDR3 coding DNA: TGCGCCAGCAGCCCCGGGGCAGGGGGCCTGCAAGAGACCCAGTACTTC.

This clone occurred a few times. The J gene is TRBJ2-1, the V gene TRBV7-9, with 13 bases aligning to TRBD2. CDR1 and CDR2 from the germline V gene are SEHNR and FQNEAQ (reference sequence). The CDR3 has 16 amino acids. Trimming took 5 bases from V and 8 from J; bases not matched to a gene: 9. CDR3 protein: CASSPPGLAGIYEQFF. The CDR3 nucleotides read TGTGCCAGCAGCCCTCCGGGACTAGCGGGAATCTATGAGCAGTTCTTC.

This chain connects TRBV5-6 to TRBJ2-5, with 11 bases identical to TRBD1. The junction had 5 bases not matched to a gene; V was cut back by 2 bases and J by 5 bases. Germline-derived CDR1 and CDR2 are SGHDT and YYEEEE. The CDR3 covers 15 residues. The CDR3 DNA reads TGTGCCAGCAGCTTACCGGGACAGGGGGTCGAGACCCAGTACTTC. Its protein is CASSLPGQGVETQYF.

V and J are TRBV10-3 and TRBJ1-4, with 8 bases aligning to TRBD1. Germline values: CDR1 ENHRY, CDR2 SYGVKD. The V segment lost 6 bases and the J segment 3 bases; nucleotides outside the gene matches: 0. The CDR3 loop spans 13 amino acids. The CDR3, as DNA: TGTGCCATCAGACAGGGGGCTAATGAAAAACTGTTTTTT. Translating gives CAIRQGANEKLFF.

This sequence joins TRBV28 and TRBJ2-1; D possibly corresponds to TRBD2 (6 bases). CDR1 and CDR2 from the germline V gene are MDHEN and SYDVKM. This CDR3 is built from 14 residues. V lost 8 bases to trimming and J lost 5 bases, with 16 bases between them. CDR3: CASDGGSKDNEQFF. CDR3 bases: TGTGCCAGCGACGGAGGGAGTAAGGACAATGAGCAGTTCTTC.

The chain joins TRBV15 to TRBJ2-1; weak D call: TRBD1 (5 bases). The CDR3 sequence is 16 residues long. Germline assignment: CDR1 LNHNV and CDR2 YYDKDF (reference sequence). V was cut by 2 bases and J by 0 bases, with 11 bases left in between. The CDR3 DNA is TGTGCCACCAGCAGACAGGGCCCGAGCTCCTACAATGAGCAGTTCTTC. Amino acids: CATSRQGPSSYNEQFF.